A single sample gave rise to the 8 T cell receptor beta chains below, sequenced in a study of graft-versus-host responses after intestinal transplantation. TCRdb keeps only in-frame clones here, not all; method: immunoSEQ multiplex PCR. The data contain 90,000 to 120,000 clones, about nine tenths of them seen just once; the ten biggest clones take up 0.71%. These receptors have no known antigen. Sequencing used unstimulated CD4+ T cells sorted from spleen or lymph node cells, obtained before transplant. The receptors originated from a human donor who was the organ donor for an intestinal transplant.

This clone was seen a handful of times. The rearrangement joins TRBV6-1 to TRBJ2-5, with D uncertain. The CDR3 spans 11 residues. Germline V gene data show CDR1 as MNHNS and CDR2 as SASEGT. The ends were cut back, 5 bases at V and 5 bases at J, with 6 bases in the middle. The CDR3: CASSYGETQYF. CDR3 nucleotides: TGTGCCAGCAGTTACGGGGAGACCCAGTACTTC.

The rearrangement joins TRBV11-2 to TRBJ2-7; weak D call: TRBD2 (5 bases). Germline CDR1 reads SGHAT; CDR2 reads FQNNGV. V was cut by 4 bases and J by 11 bases, with 15 bases left in between. The length of the CDR3 is 12 residues. The CDR3 spells CASSSGLRREYF. In DNA, the CDR3 is TGTGCCAGCAGCTCCGGACTCCGCCGCGAGTACTTC.

With regard to this clone: Compared with germline, one end of the junction differs, possibly owing to a read error. This chain uses TRBV6-1 with TRBJ2-2; tentatively, D is TRBD1 (6 bases). Germline values: CDR1 MNHNS, CDR2 SASEGT. The length of the CDR3 is 16 residues. The CDR3 nucleotides are TGTGCCAGCAGTGAATTTGGGGGCGTGAACACCTGGGAGCTGTTTTTT. Translated: CASSEFGGVNTWELFF.

In its sample, this clone was seen once. The CDR3 loop is CASSPRQGDGYTF. The CDR3 DNA is TGTGCCAGCTCACCCCGACAGGGGGATGGCTACACCTTC. This sequence joins TRBV18 and TRBJ1-2, with TRBD1 matching 9 bases. V shed 3 bases and J 6 bases; nucleotides not matched to a gene: 2. Germline CDR1 reads KGHSH; CDR2 reads LQKENI. This CDR3 region has 13 residues. The complete variable domain, with remaining parts taken from reference TRBV18 and TRBJ1-2, reads NAGVMQNPRHLVRRRGQEARLRCSPMKGHSHVYWYRQLPEEGLKFMVYLQKENIIDESGMPKERFSAEFPKEGPSILRIQQVVRGDSAAYFCASSPRQGDGYTFGSGTRLTVV.

J is TRBJ2-5 and V is TRBV10-3, with 8 nucleotides matching TRBD2. After removal of 4 bases from V and 5 bases from J, the junction contained 9 bases not matched to a gene. This CDR3 is 15 amino acids long. Germline lookup yields CDR1 ENHRY and CDR2 SYGVKD. The CDR3 loop is CAISGDRGGVETQYF. Written as DNA, the CDR3 is TGTGCCATCAGTGGGGATCGGGGGGGCGTGGAGACCCAGTACTTC.

The chain is built from TRBV29-1 and TRBJ1-1; D not certain. V lost 8 bases and J lost 7, with 20 bases in between. Germline V gene data show CDR1 as SQVTM and CDR2 as ANQGSEA. This CDR3 spans 13 amino acids. Here the CDR3 reads CSTGLLLQGEAFF. CDR3 DNA sequence: TGCAGCACCGGACTCCTCCTACAAGGTGAAGCTTTCTTT.

The chain recombines TRBV27 with TRBJ1-4; tentative D call: TRBD1 (6 bases). From germline, CDR1 is MNHEY and CDR2 SMNVEV (reference sequence). The CDR3 is 13 amino acids. V lost 6 bases, J lost 5 bases, and 10 bases lay in between. In nucleotides, the CDR3 is TGTGCCAGCAGAAACAGGGAAAATGAAAAACTGTTTTTT. Its translation is CASRNRENEKLFF.

This clone was counted once. The DNA is left out, because the CDR3 cannot be placed on it with certainty; the CDR3 is given as TCRdb lists it. The CDR3 spells CASSFGGGSGSIHF. The chain joins TRBV5-8 to TRBJ1-6; TRBD1, the table's D call, was not compared with the DNA. Germline V lookup: CDR1 SGHTS, CDR2 YDEGEE. Inclusive of both ends, the CDR3 amounts to 14 amino acids.